The rows below give T cell receptor beta chains drawn from one sample of a study of T cell responses to AZD1222 COVID-19 vaccine. Libraries were prepared by immunoSEQ multiplex PCR; TCRdb keeps only in-frame clonotypes and omits some of them. Among tens of thousands of clones, nearly 90% were seen once, and the ten largest hold about a fifth. The starting material was peripheral blood, obtained on day 0 of AZD1222 vaccination. These receptor sequences come from an adult in good health. The CDR3 runs from the conserved cysteine through the conserved F or W.

V: TRBV7-2
J: TRBJ2-2
CDR3: CASSPPGPYTGELFF

V: TRBV5-1
J: TRBJ1-5
CDR3: CASRDGDSNQPQHF

V: TRBV18
J: TRBJ2-5
CDR3: CASSPRGWETQYF

V: TRBV7-7
J: TRBJ2-5
CDR3: CASKGAGGVETQYF

V: TRBV19
J: TRBJ1-4
CDR3: CASSPGQGGEKLFF

V: TRBV10-3
J: TRBJ2-5
CDR3: CAIRPAVSIGETQYF

V: TRBV10-3
J: TRBJ2-1
CDR3: CAISESPGNNEQFF

V: TRBV18
J: TRBJ1-3
CDR3: CASSRGGSSGNTIYF

V: TRBV7-9
J: TRBJ1-4
CDR3: CASSLAGRGLNEKLFF

V: TRBV10-3
J: TRBJ2-3
CDR3: CAIRPATVREEDTQYF

V: TRBV13
J: TRBJ1-1
CDR3: CASSLGSGRVTEAFF

V: TRBV7-6
J: TRBJ2-1
CDR3: CASSPGTGGSMDEQFF

V: TRBV5-6
J: TRBJ1-2
CDR3: CASSLEGRTGYYGYTF

V: TRBV7-9
J: TRBJ2-7
CDR3: CASSPAPREQYF

V: TRBV19
J: TRBJ1-5
CDR3: CASTLGALQVPQHF

V: TRBV5-6
J: TRBJ2-3
CDR3: CASSLSRFTDTQYF

V: TRBV5-1
J: TRBJ1-6
CDR3: CASSWRDRNNSPLHF

V: TRBV10-3
J: TRBJ2-7
CDR3: CAISEAPGQGSYEQYF